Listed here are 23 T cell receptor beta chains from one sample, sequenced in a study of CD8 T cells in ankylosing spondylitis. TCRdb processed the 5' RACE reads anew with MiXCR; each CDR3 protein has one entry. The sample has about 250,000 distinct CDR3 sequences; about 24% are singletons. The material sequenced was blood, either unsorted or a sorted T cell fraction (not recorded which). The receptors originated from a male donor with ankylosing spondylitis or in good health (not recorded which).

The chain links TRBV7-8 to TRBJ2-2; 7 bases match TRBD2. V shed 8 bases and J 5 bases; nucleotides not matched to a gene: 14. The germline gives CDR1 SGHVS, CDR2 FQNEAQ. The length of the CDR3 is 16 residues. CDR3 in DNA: TGTGCCAGCGGCCCCCGGGGGACTATCTTTACCGGGGAGCTGTTTTTT. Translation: CASGPRGTIFTGELFF.

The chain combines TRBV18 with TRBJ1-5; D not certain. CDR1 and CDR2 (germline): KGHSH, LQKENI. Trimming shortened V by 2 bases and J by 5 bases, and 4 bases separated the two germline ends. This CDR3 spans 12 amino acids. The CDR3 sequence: CASSPWDQPQHF. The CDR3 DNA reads TGTGCCAGCTCACCATGGGATCAGCCCCAGCATTTT.

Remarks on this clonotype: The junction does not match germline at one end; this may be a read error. The CDR3 region has the DNA TGTGCTAGCAGCTCTGGGTCCCCGGGGGAGCAGTACTTC. Its protein is CASSSGSPGEQYF. This sequence joins TRBV7-7 and TRBJ2-7; possible D gene TRBD2, 5 bases. This CDR3 contains 13 residues. The V gene's germline CDR1 is SSHAT and CDR2 FNYEAQ (reference sequence).

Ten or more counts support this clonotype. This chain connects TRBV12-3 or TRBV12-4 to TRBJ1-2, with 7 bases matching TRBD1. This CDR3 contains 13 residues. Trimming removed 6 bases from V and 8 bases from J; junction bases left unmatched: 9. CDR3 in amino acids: CASSSRGSRGYTF. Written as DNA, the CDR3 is TGTGCCAGCAGCTCCAGGGGGTCGAGGGGCTACACCTTC.

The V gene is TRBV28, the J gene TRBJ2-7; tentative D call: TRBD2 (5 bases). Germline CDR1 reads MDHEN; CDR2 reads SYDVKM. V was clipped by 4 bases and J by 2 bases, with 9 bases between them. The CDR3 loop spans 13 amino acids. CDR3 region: CASSSGSPYEQYF. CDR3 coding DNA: TGTGCCAGCAGTTCGGGGTCACCCTACGAGCAGTACTTC.

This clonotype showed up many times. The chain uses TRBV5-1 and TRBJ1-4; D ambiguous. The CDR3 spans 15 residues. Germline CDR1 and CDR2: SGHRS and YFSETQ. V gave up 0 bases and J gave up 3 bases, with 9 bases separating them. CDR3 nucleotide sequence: TGCGCCAGCAGCTTGGCCCGAGTGGCTAATGAAAAACTGTTTTTT. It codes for CASSLARVANEKLFF. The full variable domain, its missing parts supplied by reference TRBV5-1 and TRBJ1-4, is KAGVTQTPRYLIKTRGQQVTLSCSPISGHRSVSWYQQTPGQGLQFLFEYFSETQRNKGNFPGRFSGRQFSNSRSEMNVSTLELGDSALYLCASSLARVANEKLFFGSGTQLSVL.

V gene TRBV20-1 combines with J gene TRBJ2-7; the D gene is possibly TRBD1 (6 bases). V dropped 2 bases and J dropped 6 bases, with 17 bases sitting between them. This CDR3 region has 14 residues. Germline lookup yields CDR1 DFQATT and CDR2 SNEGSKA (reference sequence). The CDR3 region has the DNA TGCAGTGCTAGACCATGGGGGCAGACGGGCGAGCAGTACTTC. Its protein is CSARPWGQTGEQYF.

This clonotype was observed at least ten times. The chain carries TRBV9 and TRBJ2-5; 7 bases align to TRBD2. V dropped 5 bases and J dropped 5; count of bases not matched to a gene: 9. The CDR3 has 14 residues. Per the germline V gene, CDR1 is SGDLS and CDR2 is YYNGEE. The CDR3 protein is CASSAGRGIETQYF. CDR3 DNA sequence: TGTGCCAGCAGTGCGGGGCGGGGGATTGAGACCCAGTACTTC.

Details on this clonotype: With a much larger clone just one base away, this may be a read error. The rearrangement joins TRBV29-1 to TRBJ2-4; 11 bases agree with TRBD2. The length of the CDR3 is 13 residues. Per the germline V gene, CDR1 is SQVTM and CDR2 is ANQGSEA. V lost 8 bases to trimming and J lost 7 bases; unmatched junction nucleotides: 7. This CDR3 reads CSMTPSGGNIQYF. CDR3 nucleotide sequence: TGCAGCATGACACCTAGCGGGGGGAACATTCAGTACTTC.

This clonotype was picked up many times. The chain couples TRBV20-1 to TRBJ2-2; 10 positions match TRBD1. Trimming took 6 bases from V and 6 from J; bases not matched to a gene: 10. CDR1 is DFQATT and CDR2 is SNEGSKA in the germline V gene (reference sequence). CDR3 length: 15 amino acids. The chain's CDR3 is CSAPRDRGSPGELFF. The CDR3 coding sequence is TGCAGTGCGCCCCGGGACAGGGGCTCCCCCGGGGAGCTGTTTTTT.

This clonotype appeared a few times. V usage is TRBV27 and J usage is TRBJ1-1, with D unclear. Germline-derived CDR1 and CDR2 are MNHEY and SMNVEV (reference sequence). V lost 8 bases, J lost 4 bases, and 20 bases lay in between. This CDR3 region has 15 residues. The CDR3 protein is CASSPLVLTGTEAFF. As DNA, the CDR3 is TGTGCCAGCTCCCCCCTAGTCCTAACGGGCACTGAAGCTTTCTTT.

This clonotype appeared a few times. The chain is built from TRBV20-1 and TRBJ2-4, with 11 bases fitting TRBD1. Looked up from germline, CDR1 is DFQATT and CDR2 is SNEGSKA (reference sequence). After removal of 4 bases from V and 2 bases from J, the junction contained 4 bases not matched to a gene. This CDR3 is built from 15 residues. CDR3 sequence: CSATRTGGPKNIQYF. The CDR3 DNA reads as TGCAGTGCTACTCGGACAGGGGGCCCCAAAAACATTCAGTACTTC.

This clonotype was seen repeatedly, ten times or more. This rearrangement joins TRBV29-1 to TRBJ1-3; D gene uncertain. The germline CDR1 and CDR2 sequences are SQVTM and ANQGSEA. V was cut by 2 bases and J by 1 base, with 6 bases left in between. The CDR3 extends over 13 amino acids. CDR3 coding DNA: TGCAGCGTTGAATCTCGTTCTGGAAACACCATATATTTT. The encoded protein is CSVESRSGNTIYF. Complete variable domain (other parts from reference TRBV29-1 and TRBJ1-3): SAVISQKPSRDICQRGTSLTIQCQVDSQVTMMFWYRQQPGQSLTLIATANQGSEATYESGFVIDKFPISRPNLTFSTLTVSNMSPEDSSIYLCSVESRSGNTIYFGEGSWLTVV.

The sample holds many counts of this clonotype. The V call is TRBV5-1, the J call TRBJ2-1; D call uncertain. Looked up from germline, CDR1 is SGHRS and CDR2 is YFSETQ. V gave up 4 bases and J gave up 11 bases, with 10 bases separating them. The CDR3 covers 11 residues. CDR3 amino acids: CASSLKGQQFF. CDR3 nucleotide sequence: TGCGCCAGCAGCCTAAAGGGCCAGCAGTTCTTC. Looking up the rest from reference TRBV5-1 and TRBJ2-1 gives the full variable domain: KAGVTQTPRYLIKTRGQQVTLSCSPISGHRSVSWYQQTPGQGLQFLFEYFSETQRNKGNFPGRFSGRQFSNSRSEMNVSTLELGDSALYLCASSLKGQQFFGPGTRLTVL.

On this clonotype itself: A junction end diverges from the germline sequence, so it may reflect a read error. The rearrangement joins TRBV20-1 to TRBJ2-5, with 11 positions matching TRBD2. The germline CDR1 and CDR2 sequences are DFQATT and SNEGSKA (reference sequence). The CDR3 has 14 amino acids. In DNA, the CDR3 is TGCAGTGCTACCGACCCTAGCGGGGGGACTTCCCAAAACTTC. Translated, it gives CSATDPSGGTSQNF.

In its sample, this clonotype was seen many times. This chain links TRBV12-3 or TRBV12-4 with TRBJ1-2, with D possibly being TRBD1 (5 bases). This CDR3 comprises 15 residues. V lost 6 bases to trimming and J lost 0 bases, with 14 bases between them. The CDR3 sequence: CASRPTGTANYGYTF. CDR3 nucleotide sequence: TGTGCCAGCAGACCCACAGGAACCGCTAACTATGGCTACACCTTC.

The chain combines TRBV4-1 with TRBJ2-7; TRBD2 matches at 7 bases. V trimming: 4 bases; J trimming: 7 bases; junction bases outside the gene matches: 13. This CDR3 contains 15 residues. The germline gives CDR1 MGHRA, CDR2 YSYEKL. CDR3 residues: CASSPLQAGRGEQYF. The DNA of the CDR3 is TGCGCCAGCAGCCCATTACAAGCGGGGCGCGGGGAGCAGTACTTC.

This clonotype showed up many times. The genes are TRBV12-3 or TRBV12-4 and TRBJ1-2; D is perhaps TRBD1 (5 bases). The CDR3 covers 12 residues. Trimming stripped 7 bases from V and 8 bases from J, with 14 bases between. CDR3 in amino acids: CASTGTSMGYTF. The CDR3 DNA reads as TGTGCCAGCACCGGGACTTCTATGGGCTACACCTTC.

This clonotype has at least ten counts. CDR3 in DNA: TGCAGTGCTAGGGACAGAAATTCACCCCTCCACTTT. Residues: CSARDRNSPLHF. This rearrangement joins TRBV20-1 to TRBJ1-6; D might be TRBD1 (6 bases). Germline V gives CDR1 DFQATT, CDR2 SNEGSKA (reference sequence). With 3 bases removed from V and 7 bases from J, the gap between germline ends came to 7 bases. This CDR3 spans 12 amino acids.

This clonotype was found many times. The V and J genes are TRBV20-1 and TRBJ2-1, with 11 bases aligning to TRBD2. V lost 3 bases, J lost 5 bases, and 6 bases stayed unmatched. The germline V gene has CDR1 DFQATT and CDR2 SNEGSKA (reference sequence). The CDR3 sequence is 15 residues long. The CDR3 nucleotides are TGCAGTGCTAGCGGCCTAGCGGGGGGAAACAATGAGCAGTTCTTC. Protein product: CSASGLAGGNNEQFF.

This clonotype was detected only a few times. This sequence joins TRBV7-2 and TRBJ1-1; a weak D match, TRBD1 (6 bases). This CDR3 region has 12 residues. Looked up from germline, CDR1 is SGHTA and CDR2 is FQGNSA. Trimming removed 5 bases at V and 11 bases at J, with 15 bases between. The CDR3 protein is CASSQDRGSAFF. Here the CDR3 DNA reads TGTGCCAGCAGCCAGGACAGAGGGAGTGCTTTCTTT.

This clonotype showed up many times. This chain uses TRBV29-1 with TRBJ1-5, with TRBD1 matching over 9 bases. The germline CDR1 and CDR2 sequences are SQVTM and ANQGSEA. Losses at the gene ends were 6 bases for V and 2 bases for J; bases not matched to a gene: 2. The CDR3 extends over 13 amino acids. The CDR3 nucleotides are TGCAGCGTCGGGGACAGGGGCAATCAGCCCCAGCATTTT. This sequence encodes CSVGDRGNQPQHF.

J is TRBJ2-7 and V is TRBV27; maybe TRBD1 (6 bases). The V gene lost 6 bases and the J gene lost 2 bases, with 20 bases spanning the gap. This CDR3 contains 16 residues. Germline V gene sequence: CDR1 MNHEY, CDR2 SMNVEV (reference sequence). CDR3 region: CASSRGFQGSTYEQYF. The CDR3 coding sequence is TGTGCCAGCAGCAGGGGTTTTCAGGGGTCCACCTACGAGCAGTACTTC.